This T cell receptor (beta chain) was sequenced in a study of blood T cell repertoires in COVID-19. Participants were placed into cohorts based on the clinical history they reported. TCRdb keeps only in-frame clones here, not all; method: immunoSEQ multiplex PCR. The data show about 200,000 clones, around three quarters seen once. Sequencing was performed on PBMCs or T cells enriched from blood (not recorded which). This clonotype originated in a woman between 45 and 65 years old with acute COVID-19.

In DNA, the CDR3 is TGTGCCAGTAGTATCCGGGACAGGGGGAACTATGGCTACACCTTC. Protein sequence: CASSIRDRGNYGYTF. The rearrangement uses TRBV19 and TRBJ1-2; 11 bases align to TRBD1. There are 15 residues in the CDR3. The V gene end was trimmed by 3 bases and the J gene end by 2 bases; junction bases not matched to a gene: 2. Germline values: CDR1 LNHDA, CDR2 SQIVND (reference sequence). The entire variable domain, with the rest obtained from reference TRBV19 and TRBJ1-2, is as follows: DGGITQSPKYLFRKEGQNVTLSCEQNLNHDAMYWYRQDPGQGLRLIYYSQIVNDFQKGDIAEGYSVSREKKESFPLTVTSAQKNPTAFYLCASSIRDRGNYGYTFGSGTRLTVV.